Reported below is one TCR beta chain. Profiling relied on immunoSEQ multiplex PCR, and the TCRdb table lists in-frame clones only, not all of them. The sample holds fewer than 350,000 clones, 65% to 90% seen once. The record originates from a study of blood T cell repertoires in COVID-19. From germline, CDR1 is SQVTM and CDR2 ANQGSEA. The CDR3 spans 19 residues. Trimming took 2 bases from V and 0 from J, leaving 24 bases between them. The sequenced material came from PBMCs or T cells enriched from blood (not recorded which). This receptor was identified in a woman aged 40 to 50 with acute COVID-19. The rearrangement uses TRBV29-1 and TRBJ2-3; TRBD2 might be the D (5 bases). The chain's CDR3 is CSVEIREPTLRTSTDTQYF. CDR3 nucleotide sequence: TGCAGCGTTGAAATCCGGGAACCCACGCTGAGAACTAGCACAGATACGCAGTATTTT.